This section outlines one T cell receptor (beta chain) sequence together with its context. Source study methods: From reference gene primer amplification, estimates of nucleated cell counts were derived. Using immunoSEQ multiplex PCR, the repertoire was profiled, and TCRdb retains in-frame clones only, with some absent. V, J and clone size were drawn from that table, and D and trimming were deduced from the DNA. The sample comprises some 70,000 clones, roughly 86% of which are singletons, and roughly 7% rests with the top ten. The data derive from a study of blood T cell repertoires in COVID-19. The overall study: Both acute and convalescent COVID-19 samples were obtained from the United States, Italy and Spain. T cells, B-cell-depleted T cells, or PBMCs provided the cDNA or gDNA that served as material.

The receptor was derived from a man aged 45-65 years with active COVID-19. What was sequenced was peripheral blood.

The CDR3 sequence: CASSQGQQNGYTF. The CDR3, as DNA: TGTGCCAGCAGTCAGGGACAGCAGAATGGCTACACCTTC. The chain is built from TRBV9 and TRBJ1-2, with TRBD1 identical over 7 bases. Germline V gives CDR1 SGDLS, CDR2 YYNGEE. CDR3 length: 13 residues. Germline trimming cut 5 bases from V and 6 bases from J; bases unmatched to any gene: 7.